This T cell receptor beta chain emerged from a study of regulatory T cells in long-lasting Graves disease. Regarding time point: newly diagnosed GD, antithyroid drugs for less than 3 months. PBMCs provided the RNA from which the TCR library was made. This clonotype turned up a few times. The antigen remains unidentified. Both iRepertoire HTBI primers and Arm-PCR of CDR3 regions were used to build the TCR beta libraries. TCRdb processed the multiplex PCR reads anew with MiXCR; each CDR3 protein has one entry. The data show 560,000 or so distinct CDR3 sequences, 16% seen once. Findings and limits, study-wide: New patients shared fewer public clonotypes (over 900) than persistent patients did (roughly 2,500).

These sequences were also reported in another study, on T cells in Graves' hyperthyroidism and ophthalmopathy. That report notes: Graves' hyperthyroidism without ophthalmopathy progression within 18 months was termed stable. Blood also carried most thyroid clonotypes expanded above 0.001.

This sequence was found in a man aged 18 to 30 with Graves disease. This specimen consisted of peripheral blood mononuclear cells (PBMCs), obtained at new diagnosis, from a patient treated with antithyroid drugs.

The CDR3 DNA follows: TGCAGTGCTACGGCCGGGACAGCCTCCTACAATGAGCAGTTCTTC. This translates into CSATAGTASYNEQFF. V is TRBV20-1 and J is TRBJ2-1, with TRBD1 matching 7 bases. In germline, CDR1 is DFQATT, CDR2 SNEGSKA (reference sequence). V dropped 4 bases and J dropped 0; count of bases not matched to a gene: 6. The CDR3 is made up of 15 amino acids.